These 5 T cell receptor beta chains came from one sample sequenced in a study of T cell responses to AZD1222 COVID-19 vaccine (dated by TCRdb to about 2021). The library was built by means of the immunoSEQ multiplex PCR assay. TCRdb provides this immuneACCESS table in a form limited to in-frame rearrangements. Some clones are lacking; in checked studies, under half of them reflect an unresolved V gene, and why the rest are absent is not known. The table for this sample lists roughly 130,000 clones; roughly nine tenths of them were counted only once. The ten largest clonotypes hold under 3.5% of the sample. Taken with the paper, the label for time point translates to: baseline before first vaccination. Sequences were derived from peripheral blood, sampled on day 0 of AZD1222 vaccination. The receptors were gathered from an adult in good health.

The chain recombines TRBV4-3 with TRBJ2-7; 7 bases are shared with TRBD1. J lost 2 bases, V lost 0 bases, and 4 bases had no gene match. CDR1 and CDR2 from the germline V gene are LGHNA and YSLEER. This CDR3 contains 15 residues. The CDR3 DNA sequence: TGCGCCAGCAGCCAAGATCGGGACAGCACCTACGAGCAGTACTTC. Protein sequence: CASSQDRDSTYEQYF.

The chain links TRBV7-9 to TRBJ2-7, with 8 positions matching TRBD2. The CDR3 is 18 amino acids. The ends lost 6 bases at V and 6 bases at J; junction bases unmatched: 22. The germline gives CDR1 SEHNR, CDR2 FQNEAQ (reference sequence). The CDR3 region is CASRPHPFREGTRAEQYF. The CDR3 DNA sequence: TGTGCCAGCAGACCTCACCCTTTCCGGGAGGGAACTCGCGCCGAGCAGTACTTC.

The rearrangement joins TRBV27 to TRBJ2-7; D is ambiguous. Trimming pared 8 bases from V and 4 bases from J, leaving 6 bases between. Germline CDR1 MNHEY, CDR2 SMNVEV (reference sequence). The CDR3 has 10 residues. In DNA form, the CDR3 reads TGTGCCAGCGGGCTTTACGAGCAGTACTTC. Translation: CASGLYEQYF.

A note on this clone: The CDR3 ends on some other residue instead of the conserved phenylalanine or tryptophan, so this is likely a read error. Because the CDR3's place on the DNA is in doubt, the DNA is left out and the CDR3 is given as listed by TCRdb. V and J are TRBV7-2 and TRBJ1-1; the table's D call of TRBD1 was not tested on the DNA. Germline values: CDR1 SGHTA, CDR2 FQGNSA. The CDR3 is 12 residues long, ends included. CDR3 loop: CASSLVTGFILV.

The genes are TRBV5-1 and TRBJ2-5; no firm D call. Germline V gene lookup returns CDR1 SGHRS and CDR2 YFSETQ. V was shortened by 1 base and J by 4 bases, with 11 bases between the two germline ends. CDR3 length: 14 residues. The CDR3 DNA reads TGCGCCAGCAGCTTGCAGAGTCTGATAGAGACCCAGTACTTC. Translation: CASSLQSLIETQYF.